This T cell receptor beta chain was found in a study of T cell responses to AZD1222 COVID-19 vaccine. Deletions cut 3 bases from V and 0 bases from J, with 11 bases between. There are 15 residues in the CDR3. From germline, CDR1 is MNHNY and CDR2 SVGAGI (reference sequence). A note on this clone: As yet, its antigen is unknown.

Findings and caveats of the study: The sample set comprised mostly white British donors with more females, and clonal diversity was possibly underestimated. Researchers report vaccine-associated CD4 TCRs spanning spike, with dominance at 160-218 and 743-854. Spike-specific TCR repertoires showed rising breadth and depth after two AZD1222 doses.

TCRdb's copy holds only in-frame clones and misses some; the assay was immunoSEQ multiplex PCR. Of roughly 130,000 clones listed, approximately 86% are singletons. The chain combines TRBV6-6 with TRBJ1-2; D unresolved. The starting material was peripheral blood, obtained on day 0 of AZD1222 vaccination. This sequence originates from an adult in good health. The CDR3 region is CASSYLQRANYGYTF. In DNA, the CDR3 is TGTGCCAGCAGTTATCTACAACGAGCTAACTATGGCTACACCTTC.